The entry below gives a single T cell receptor (beta chain) sequence along with its context. This sample is drawn from a study of blood T cell repertoires in COVID-19. About the study: Samples came from the United States, Italy and Spain, spanning acute and convalescent COVID-19. Sources were T cells, B-cell-depleted T cells, or PBMCs; the material itself was cDNA or gDNA.

Using immunoSEQ multiplex PCR, the repertoire was profiled, and TCRdb retains in-frame clones only, with some absent. The sample includes about 200,000 clones, 70% to 90% of them seen just once. The CDR3 has 13 amino acids. The ends were cut back, 3 bases at V and 8 bases at J, with 13 bases in the middle. Germline V lookup: CDR1 KGHSH, CDR2 LQKENI. The recovered donors of Cohort 3 showed two negative PCRs, clearance, or symptom resolution. Sequencing was done on a sample of PBMCs or T cells enriched from blood (not recorded which). The rearrangement joins TRBV18 to TRBJ1-1; TRBD1 might be the D (6 bases). The sequence came from a young woman who had recovered from COVID-19. The CDR3 nucleotides read TGTGCCAGCTCACCCCCACAGGGATTAGAAGCTTTCTTT. The encoded protein is CASSPPQGLEAFF.